The T cell receptor (beta chain) described here comes from a study of shared clonotypes between healthy human individuals. Worth noting for this clone: The antigen remains unidentified.

Using immunoSEQ multiplex PCR, the repertoire was profiled, and TCRdb retains in-frame clones only, with some absent. Of some 2 million clones listed, about 95% are singletons. Findings of the study overall: In having few donors, the study represented limited genetic and exposure-history diversity. Tissue TCR repertoires likely differ from these blood-only repertoires. Sharing of clonotypes among donors was expected to vary with sequencing depth.

Germline V CDR1 and CDR2: MNHEY, SVGAGI. This CDR3 spans 13 amino acids. Trimming removed 0 bases from V and 10 bases from J, with 10 bases in between. Sequencing was done on a sample of naive CD4+ T cells sorted from blood. Subset denoted: CD45RA+ positively selected. The TCR was taken from a man younger than 30 in good health. The chain employs TRBV6-5 and TRBJ2-1; tentatively, D is TRBD2 (5 bases). The CDR3 sequence: CASSYSLWREQFF. The CDR3 DNA is TGTGCCAGCAGTTACTCGCTTTGGAGGGAGCAGTTCTTC.